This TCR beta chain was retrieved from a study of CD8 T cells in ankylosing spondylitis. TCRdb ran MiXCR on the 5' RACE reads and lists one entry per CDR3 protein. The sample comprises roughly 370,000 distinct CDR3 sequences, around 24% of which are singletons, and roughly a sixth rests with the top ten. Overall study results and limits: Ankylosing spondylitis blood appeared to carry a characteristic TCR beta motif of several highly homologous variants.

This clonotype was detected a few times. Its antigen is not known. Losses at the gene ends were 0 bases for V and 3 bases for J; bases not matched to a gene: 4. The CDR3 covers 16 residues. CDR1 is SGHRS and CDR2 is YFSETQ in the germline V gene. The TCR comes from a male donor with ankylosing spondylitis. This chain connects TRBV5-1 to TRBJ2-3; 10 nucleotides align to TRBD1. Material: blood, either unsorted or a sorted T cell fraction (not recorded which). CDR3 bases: TGCGCCAGCAGCTTGGTTGGGACAGGGGATACAGATACGCAGTATTTT. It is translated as CASSLVGTGDTDTQYF.